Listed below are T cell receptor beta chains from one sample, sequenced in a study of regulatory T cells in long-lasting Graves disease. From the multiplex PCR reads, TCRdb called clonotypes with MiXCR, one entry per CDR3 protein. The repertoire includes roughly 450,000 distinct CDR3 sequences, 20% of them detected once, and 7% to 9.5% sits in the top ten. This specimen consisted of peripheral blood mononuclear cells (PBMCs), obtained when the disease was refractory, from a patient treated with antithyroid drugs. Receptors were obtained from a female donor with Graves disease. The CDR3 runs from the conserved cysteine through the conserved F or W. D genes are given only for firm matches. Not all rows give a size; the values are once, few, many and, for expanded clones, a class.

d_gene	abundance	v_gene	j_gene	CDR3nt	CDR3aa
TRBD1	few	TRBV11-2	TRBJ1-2	TGTGCCAGCAGCTTAGATTCCAGGGGGGCCGGAGGCTACACCTTC	CASSLDSRGAGGYTF
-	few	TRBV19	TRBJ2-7	TGTGCCAGTAGTATGAGTAGGAATCTCCCGGCCTACGAGCAGTACTTC	CASSMSRNLPAYEQYF
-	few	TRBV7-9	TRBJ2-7	TGTGCCAGCAGCTTAGACAGGAATAAGGTCTACGAGCAGTACTTC	CASSLDRNKVYEQYF
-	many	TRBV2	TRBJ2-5	TGTGCCAGCAGTGAAGCTACGGGATGGGAGACCCAGTACTTC	CASSEATGWETQYF
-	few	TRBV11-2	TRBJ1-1	TGTGCCAGCAGCTTCCCTTGGGACCCAAAGGGCACTGAAGCTTTCTTT	CASSFPWDPKGTEAFF
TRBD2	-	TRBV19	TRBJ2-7	TGTGCCAGTAGTATCCTACCTACGGGGACTAGCGGGATGACCGAGCAGTACTTC	CASSILPTGTSGMTEQYF
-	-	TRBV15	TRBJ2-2	TGTGCCACCAGCAGAGAACGGACCCAAGGGGAGCTGTTTTTT	CATSRERTQGELFF
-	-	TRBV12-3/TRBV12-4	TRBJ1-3	TGTGCCAGCAGTTTAACGCCAGGGTGGGGAAACACCATATATTTT	CASSLTPGWGNTIYF
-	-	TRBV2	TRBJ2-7	TGTGCCAGCAGACCCCCGGCGTCCAGGGTGGACGAGCAGTACTTC	CASRPPASRVDEQYF
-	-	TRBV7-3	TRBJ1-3	TGTGCCAGCAGCTTAATATCTGGGGTAGGGGTGGCAGGAAACACCATATATTTT	CASSLISGVGVAGNTIYF
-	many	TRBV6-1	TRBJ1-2	TGTGCCAGCTCTGCAGATACTAACTATGGCTACACCTTC	CASSADTNYGYTF
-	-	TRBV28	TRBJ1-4	TGTGCCAGCAGTCCGCGGGACGGCAAACCTAAGCCCCGGTTTTTT	CASSPRDGKPKPRFF
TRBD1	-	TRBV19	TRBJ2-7	TGTGCCAGTAGTATAGGACAGGGCCTGGAGCAGTACTTC	CASSIGQGLEQYF
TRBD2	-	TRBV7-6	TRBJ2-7	TGTGCCTCCTCCGTGGTAGCGGGAAATATGGTATACGAGCAGTACTTC	CASSVVAGNMVYEQYF
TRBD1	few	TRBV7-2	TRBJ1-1	TGTGCCAGCAGCGGCGACAGGGGTTCCGTATCGAACACTGAAGCTTTCTTT	CASSGDRGSVSNTEAFF
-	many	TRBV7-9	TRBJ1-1	TGTGCCAGCAGCGGGACACTCAATGAAGCTTTCTTT	CASSGTLNEAFF
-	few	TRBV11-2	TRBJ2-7	TGTGCCAGCAGCTTAATAGCAGACTCCTACGAGCAGTACTTC	CASSLIADSYEQYF
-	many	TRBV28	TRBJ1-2	TGTGCCAGCAGTTTACAGGGACGGCTCTATGGCTACACCTTC	CASSLQGRLYGYTF
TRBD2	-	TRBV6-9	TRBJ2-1	TGTGCCAGCAGTTACTCAATGGCGGGAGTAGCCTACAATGAGCAGTTCTTC	CASSYSMAGVAYNEQFF
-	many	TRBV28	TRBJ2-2	TGTGCCAGCAGTCGCGTTGGGCCCGGGGAGCTGTTTTTT	CASSRVGPGELFF
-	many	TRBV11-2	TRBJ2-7	TGTGCCAGCAGCTTAAGTCCCGGGGCTAGGTACGAGCAGTACTTC	CASSLSPGARYEQYF
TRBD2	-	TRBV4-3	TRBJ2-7	TGCGCCAGCAGCCCGGGACTAGCTTTCTACGAGCAGTACTTC	CASSPGLAFYEQYF
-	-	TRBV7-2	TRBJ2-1	TGTACCAGCAGCTTTTGGGCGAGCGATGAGCAGTTCTTC	CTSSFWASDEQFF
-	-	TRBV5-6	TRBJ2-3	TGTGCCAGCAGCTTGGCACCAGATACGCAGTATTTT	CASSLAPDTQYF
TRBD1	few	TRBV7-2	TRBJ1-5	TGTGCCAGCAGCCAATGGACAGGGAGGGGCAATCAGCCCCAGCATTTT	CASSQWTGRGNQPQHF
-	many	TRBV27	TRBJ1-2	TGTGCCAGCAGTTTACCCCACCTCCGGGTTGACTATGGCTACACCTTC	CASSLPHLRVDYGYTF
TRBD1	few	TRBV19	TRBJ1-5	TGTGCCAGTAGACCGGGACAGGGGGCTTATAGCAATCAGCCCCAGCATTTT	CASRPGQGAYSNQPQHF
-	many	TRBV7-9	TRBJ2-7	TGTGCCAGCAGCCTAGCGACAGGGACCGAGCAGTACTTC	CASSLATGTEQYF
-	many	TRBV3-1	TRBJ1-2	TGTGCCAGCAGCCCCCATTCTAGTACTTACCTATCGGGCGGCTACACCTTC	CASSPHSSTYLSGGYTF
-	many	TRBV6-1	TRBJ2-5	TGTGCCAGCAGACCTAGGGTTACCAAGCAAGAGACCCAGTACTTC	CASRPRVTKQETQYF
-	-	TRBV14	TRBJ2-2	TGTGCCAGCAGCCAAGGGGTCTCCACCGGGGAGCTGTTTTTT	CASSQGVSTGELFF
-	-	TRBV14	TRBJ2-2	TGTGCCAGCAGCCAGGCGTTGGTTGACGGGGAGCTGTTTTTT	CASSQALVDGELFF
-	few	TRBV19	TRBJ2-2	TGTGCCAGTAGTATCTTCTTCGTGGTAGGGCAGGGGCAGGCCGGGGAGCTGTTTTTT	CASSIFFVVGQGQAGELFF
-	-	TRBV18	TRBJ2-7	TGTGCCAGCTCACCAATAGCGAGTAACTACGAGCAGTACTTC	CASSPIASNYEQYF
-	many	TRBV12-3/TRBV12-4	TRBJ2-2	TGTGCCAGCACTCAAAGGGGCAGGCGGAACACCGGGGAGCTGTTTTTT	CASTQRGRRNTGELFF
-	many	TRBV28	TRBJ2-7	TGTGCCAGCAGTTTTGCAGGGGTCCACGAGCAGTACTTC	CASSFAGVHEQYF
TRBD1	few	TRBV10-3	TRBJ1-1	TGTGCCACGACAGGGGGCAACACTGAAGCTTTCTTT	CATTGGNTEAFF
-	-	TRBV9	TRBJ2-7	TGTGCCAGCAGCTCAACCGGGGGAGGCACCTACGAGCAGTACTTC	CASSSTGGGTYEQYF
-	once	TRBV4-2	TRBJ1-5	TGTGCCAGCAGCCAAGATGGGGCAGATAGCAATCAGCCCCAGCATTTT	CASSQDGADSNQPQHF
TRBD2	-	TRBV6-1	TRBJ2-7	TGTGCCAGCAGTGTCGTAGCGGGAGGGTACGAGCAGTACTTC	CASSVVAGGYEQYF
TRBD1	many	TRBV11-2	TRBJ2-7	TGTGCCAGCAGCTTAGTCCCGGGACAGGGTGGCGAGCAGTACTTC	CASSLVPGQGGEQYF
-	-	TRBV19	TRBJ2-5	-	CASSMGGSFLETQYF
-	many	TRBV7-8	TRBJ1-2	TGTGCCAGCAGCCCCCGGGACCGAGCTATGGACCGCTATGGCTACACCTTC	CASSPRDRAMDRYGYTF
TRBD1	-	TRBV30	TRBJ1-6	TGTGCCTGGAGTGTACAGGGGAGAAATTCACCCCTCCACTTT	CAWSVQGRNSPLHF
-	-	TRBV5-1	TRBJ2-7	TGCGCCAGCAGCTTGGCTTGGGACGGCTCCTACGAGCAGTACTTC	CASSLAWDGSYEQYF
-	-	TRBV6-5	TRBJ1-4	TGTGCCAGCAGTTACCAGGACCGGGAAAAACTGTTTTTT	CASSYQDREKLFF
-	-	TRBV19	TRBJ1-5	TGTGCCAGTAGTATAAGGGGATGGGGTGGTCAGCCCCAGCATTTT	CASSIRGWGGQPQHF
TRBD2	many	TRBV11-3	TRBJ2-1	TGTGCCAGCAGCTTAGATGCAGGACTAGGGAATGAGCAGTTCTTC	CASSLDAGLGNEQFF
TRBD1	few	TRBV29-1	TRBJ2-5	TGCAGCGTTGAAACAGGGACAGCTCAAGAGACCCAGTACTTC	CSVETGTAQETQYF
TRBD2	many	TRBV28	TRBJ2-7	TGTGCCAGCACCCCCGGCGGGAGTACATCCTACGAGCAGTACTTC	CASTPGGSTSYEQYF
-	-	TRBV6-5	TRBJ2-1	TGTGCCAGCAGTTCCTATCGGGGTCTATACAATGAGCAGTTCTTC	CASSSYRGLYNEQFF
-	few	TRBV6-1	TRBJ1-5	TGTGCCAGCAGTCGCAGGGGAAGAGTTGAAGTCGGCGATCAGCCCCAGCATTTT	CASSRRGRVEVGDQPQHF
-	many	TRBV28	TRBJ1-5	TGTGCCAGCAGTTTACGACAGCTGATCAATCAGCCCCAGCATTTT	CASSLRQLINQPQHF
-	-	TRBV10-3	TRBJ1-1	TGTGCCACCCGGGGGACGGAGAACACTGAAGCTTTCTTT	CATRGTENTEAFF
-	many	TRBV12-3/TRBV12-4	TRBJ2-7	TGTGCCAGCAGTTTAGGGCAGGGGCATTACGAGCAGTACTTC	CASSLGQGHYEQYF